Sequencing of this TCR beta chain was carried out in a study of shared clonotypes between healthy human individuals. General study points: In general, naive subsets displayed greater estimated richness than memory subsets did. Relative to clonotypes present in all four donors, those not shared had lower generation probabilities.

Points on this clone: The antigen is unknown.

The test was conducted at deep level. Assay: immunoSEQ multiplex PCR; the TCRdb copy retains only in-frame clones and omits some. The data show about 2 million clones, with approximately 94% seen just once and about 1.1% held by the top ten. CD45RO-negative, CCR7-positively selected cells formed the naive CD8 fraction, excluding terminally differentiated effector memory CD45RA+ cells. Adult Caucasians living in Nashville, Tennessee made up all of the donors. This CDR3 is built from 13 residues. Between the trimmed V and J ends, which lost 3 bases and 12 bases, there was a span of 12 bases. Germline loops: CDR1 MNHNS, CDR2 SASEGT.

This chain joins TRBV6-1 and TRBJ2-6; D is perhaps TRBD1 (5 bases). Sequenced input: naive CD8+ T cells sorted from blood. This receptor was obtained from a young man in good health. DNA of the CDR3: TGTGCCAGCAGTGAGGATAGACAGTCCGTCCTGACTTTC. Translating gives CASSEDRQSVLTF.